The T cell receptor (beta chain) described here comes from a study of response to subunit inactivated influenza vaccine (dated by TCRdb to 2017 to 2018). For the study in its entirety: The study used deep quantitative T cell receptor repertoire profiling to track responses to a trivalent subunit inactivated influenza vaccine.

The paper as a whole reports these results and caveats: It was suggested by the authors that each seasonal influenza vaccination may recruit only a limited number of new T cells.

The receptor library was made with RT-PCR. Sequencing was performed on an Illumina HiSeq 2500. TCRdb reworked the public reads: Q25 trimming with fastp, MiXCR clone assembly, productive beta chains retained. Each CDR3 protein gets just one entry, which takes the most common genes and DNA from the rows behind it. The sample yields hundreds of thousands of distinct CDR3 sequences; around 25% were counted once. Of the sample, over 1.5% falls within the top ten clones. This clonotype has only one observation. The antigen this receptor binds is unknown. No per-base quality is available; no much larger clone lies one base away. One read provides weak support. At the junction V is shortened by 6 bases and J by 5 bases; bases outside the gene matches: 7. Reading from cysteine to phenylalanine, the CDR3 counts 16 amino acids. Only CDR3 DNA is held: 48 bases, read in frame from base 1.

The V gene is TRBV12-3 or TRBV12-4 and the J gene is TRBJ2-1; 13 junctional bases match TRBD2. The source was CD4+ T cells sorted from PBMCs, collected roughly 5 days after vaccination. This TCR was recovered from a man in his forties or fifties who received an inactivated influenza vaccine. Donor details come from another sample of the same person, matched by shared clones. The CDR3 region has the sequence CASSNFGTSGNNEQFF. In nucleotide form, the sequence is TGTGCCAGCAGCAACTTCGGGACTAGCGGGAACAATGAGCAGTTCTTC.